This entry lists 4 T cell receptor beta chains sequenced from one sample in a study of T cell responses to AZD1222 COVID-19 vaccine. The repertoire was sequenced with immunoSEQ multiplex PCR; TCRdb's copy has only in-frame clones and lacks some. The top ten clones hold around 7.8% of a sample with under 140,000 clones, 85% to 95% of them seen once. Sequenced here: peripheral blood, sampled on day 0 of AZD1222 vaccination. These TCRs come from an adult in good health.

The chain carries TRBV5-5 and TRBJ2-1; D unclear. CDR1 is SGHKS, CDR2 YYEKEE, per germline (reference sequence). The CDR3 contains 13 residues. V was clipped by 2 bases and J by 4 bases, with 7 bases between them. This CDR3 reads CASSFGQYNEQFF. The CDR3 nucleotides are TGTGCCAGCAGCTTTGGGCAGTACAATGAGCAGTTCTTC.

The rearrangement joins TRBV5-1 to TRBJ2-3; D tentatively reads TRBD1 or TRBD2 (5 bases each). This CDR3 region has 20 residues. Germline lookup yields CDR1 SGHRS and CDR2 YFSETQ. V was cut by 7 bases and J by 0 bases, with 30 bases left in between. This CDR3 reads CASRRGSLTLGVSSTDTQYF. CDR3 bases: TGCGCCAGCCGTCGGGGCAGCTTGACTCTGGGTGTATCTAGCACAGATACGCAGTATTTT.

This chain connects TRBV4-1 to TRBJ2-6; 7 positions agree with TRBD1. Germline V gene sequence: CDR1 MGHRA, CDR2 YSYEKL. This CDR3 contains 18 residues. Trimming cost V 0 bases and J 3 bases; bases outside gene matches: 8. For the CDR3, the DNA is TGCGCCAGCAGCCAAGAAGCACAGGGGACAAGTGGGGCCAACGTCCTGACTTTC. Translating it yields CASSQEAQGTSGANVLTF.

The chain employs TRBV18 and TRBJ2-5; 9 bases match TRBD1. This CDR3 has 16 amino acids. With V trimmed by 3 bases and J by 2 bases, 7 bases remained unmatched. Germline lookup yields CDR1 KGHSH and CDR2 LQKENI. The DNA of the CDR3 is TGTGCCAGCTCACCCAACTCGGGACAGGGACAAGAGACCCAGTACTTC. It translates to CASSPNSGQGQETQYF.